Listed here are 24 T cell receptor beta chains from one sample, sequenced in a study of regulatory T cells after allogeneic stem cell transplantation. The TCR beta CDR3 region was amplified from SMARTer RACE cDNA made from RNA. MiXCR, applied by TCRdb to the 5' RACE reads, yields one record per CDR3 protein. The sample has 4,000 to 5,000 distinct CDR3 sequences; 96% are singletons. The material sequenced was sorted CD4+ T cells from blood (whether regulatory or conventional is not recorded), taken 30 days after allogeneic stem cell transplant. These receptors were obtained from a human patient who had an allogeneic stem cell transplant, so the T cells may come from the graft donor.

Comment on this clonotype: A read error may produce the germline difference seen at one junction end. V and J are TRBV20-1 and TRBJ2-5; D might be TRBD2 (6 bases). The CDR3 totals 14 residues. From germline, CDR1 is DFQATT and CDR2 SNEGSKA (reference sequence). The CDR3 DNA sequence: TGCAGCGCTAGGGTCGGAGGGAGCACGGAGACCCAGTACTTC. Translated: CSARVGGSTETQYF.

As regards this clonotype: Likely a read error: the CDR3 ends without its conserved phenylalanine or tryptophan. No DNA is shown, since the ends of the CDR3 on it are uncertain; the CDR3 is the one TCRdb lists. The CDR3 sequence is CASSLTSRQKNEEFL. The V gene is TRBV11-2, the J gene TRBJ2-1. Counting both end residues, the CDR3 totals 15 amino acids. CDR1 SGHAT and CDR2 FQNNGV come from the germline V gene.

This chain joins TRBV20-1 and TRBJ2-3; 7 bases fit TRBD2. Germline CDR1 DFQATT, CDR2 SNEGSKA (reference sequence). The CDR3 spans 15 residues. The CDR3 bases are TGCGGTTCTAGTGCTCCCTCGGGGGAGGGCGATACGCAGTATTTT. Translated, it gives CGSSAPSGEGDTQYF.

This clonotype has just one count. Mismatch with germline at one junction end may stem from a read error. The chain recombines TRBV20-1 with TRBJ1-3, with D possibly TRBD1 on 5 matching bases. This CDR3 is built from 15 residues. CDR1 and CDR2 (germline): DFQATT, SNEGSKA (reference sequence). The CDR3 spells CSATGTRGDGKTTYF. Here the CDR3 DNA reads TGCAGTGCCACTGGGACGCGGGGCGATGGAAAGACCACATACTTT.

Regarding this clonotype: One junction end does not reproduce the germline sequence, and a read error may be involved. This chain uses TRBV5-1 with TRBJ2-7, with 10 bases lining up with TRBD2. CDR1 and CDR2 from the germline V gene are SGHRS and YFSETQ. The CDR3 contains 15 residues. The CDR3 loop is CPSSLLAGAMYGQYF. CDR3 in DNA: TGCCCCAGCAGCTTGCTAGCGGGAGCCATGTACGGGCAGTACTTC.

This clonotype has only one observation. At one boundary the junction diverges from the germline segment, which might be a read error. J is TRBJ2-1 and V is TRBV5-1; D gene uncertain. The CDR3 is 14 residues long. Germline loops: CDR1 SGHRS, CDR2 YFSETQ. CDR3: CASSLLAHDKEQFF. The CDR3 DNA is TGCGCCAGCAGTCTTTTGGCCCACGACAAGGAGCAGTTCTTC.

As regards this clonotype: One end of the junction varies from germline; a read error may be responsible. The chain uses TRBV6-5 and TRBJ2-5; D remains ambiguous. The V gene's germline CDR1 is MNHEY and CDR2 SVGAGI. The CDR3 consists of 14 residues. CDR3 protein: CASSRRAGRDTQYF. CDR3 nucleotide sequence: TGCGCCAGCAGCCGACGGGCCGGAAGAGACACCCAGTACTTC.

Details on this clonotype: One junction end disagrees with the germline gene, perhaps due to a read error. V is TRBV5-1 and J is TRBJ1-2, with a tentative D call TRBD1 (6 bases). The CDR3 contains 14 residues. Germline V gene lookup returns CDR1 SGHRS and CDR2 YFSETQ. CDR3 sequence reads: CASGFRGGNYDDTF. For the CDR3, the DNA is TGCGCCAGCGGCTTCCGAGGGGGGAACTATGACGACACCTTC.

Here the CDR3 reads CASSLLAGSIYEQYV. CDR3 nucleotides: TGCGCCAGCAGCTTACTAGCGGGATCCATTTACGAGCAGTACGTC. This chain connects TRBV5-1 to TRBJ2-7; 10 nucleotides line up with TRBD2. Looked up from germline, CDR1 is SGHRS and CDR2 is YFSETQ. This CDR3 region has 15 residues. The V and J ends lost 2 bases and 4 bases, in that order; junction bases with no gene match: 6.

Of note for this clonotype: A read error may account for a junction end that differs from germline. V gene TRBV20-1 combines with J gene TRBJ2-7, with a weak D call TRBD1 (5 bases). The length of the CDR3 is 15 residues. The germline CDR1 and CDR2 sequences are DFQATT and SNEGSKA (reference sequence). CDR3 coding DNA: TGTAGTGCTGGGGTAGGGGCAGGTTGGACCTACGAGCAGTACTTC. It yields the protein CSAGVGAGWTYEQYF.

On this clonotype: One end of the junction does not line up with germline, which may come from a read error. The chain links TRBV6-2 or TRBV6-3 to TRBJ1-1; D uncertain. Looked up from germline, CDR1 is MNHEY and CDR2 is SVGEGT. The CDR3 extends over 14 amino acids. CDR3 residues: CASRRARMDAEAYF. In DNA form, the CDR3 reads TGTGCCAGCAGACGGGCGAGGATGGACGCTGAAGCGTACTTT.

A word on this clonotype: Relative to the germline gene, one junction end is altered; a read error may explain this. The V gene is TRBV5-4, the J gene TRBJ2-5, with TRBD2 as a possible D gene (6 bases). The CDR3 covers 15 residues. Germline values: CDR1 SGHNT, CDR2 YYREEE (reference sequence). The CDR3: CTSNLRARGKETQYF. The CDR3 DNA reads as TGTACCAGCAACCTGAGGGCACGGGGGAAAGAGACCCAGTACTTC.

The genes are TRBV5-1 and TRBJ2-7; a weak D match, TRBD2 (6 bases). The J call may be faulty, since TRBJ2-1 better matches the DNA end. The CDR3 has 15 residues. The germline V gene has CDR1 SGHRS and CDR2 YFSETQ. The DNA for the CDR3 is TGCGCCAGCAGTTTGCTAGCGCCGTCCATGTACGAGCAGTTCTTC. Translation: CASSLLAPSMYEQFF.

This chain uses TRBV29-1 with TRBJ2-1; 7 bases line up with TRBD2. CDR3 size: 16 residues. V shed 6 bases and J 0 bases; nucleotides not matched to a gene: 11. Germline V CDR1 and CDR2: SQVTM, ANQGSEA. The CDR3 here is CSVTTETGGSYNEQFF. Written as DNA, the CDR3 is TGCAGCGTGACCACCGAGACGGGGGGCTCCTACAATGAGCAGTTCTTC.

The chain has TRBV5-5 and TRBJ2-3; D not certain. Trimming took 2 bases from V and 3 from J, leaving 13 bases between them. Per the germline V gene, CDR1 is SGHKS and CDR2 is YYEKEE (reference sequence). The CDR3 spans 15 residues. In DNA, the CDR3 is TGTGCCAGCAGCTTCGTCCGATCCTTTACAGATACGCAGTATTTT. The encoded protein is CASSFVRSFTDTQYF.

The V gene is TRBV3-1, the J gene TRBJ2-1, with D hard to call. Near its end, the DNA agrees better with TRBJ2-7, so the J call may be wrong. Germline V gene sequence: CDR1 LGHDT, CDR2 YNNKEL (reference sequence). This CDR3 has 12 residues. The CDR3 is CASSQDDNKQYF. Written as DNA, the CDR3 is TGTGCCAGCAGCCAAGATGACAACAAGCAGTACTTC.

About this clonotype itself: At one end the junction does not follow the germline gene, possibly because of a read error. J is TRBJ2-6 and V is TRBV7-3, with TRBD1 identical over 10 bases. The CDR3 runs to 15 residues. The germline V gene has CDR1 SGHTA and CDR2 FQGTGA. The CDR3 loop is CACKNQGTGANGLTF. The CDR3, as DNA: TGTGCCTGTAAGAATCAGGGGACAGGGGCCAACGGCCTGACTTTC.

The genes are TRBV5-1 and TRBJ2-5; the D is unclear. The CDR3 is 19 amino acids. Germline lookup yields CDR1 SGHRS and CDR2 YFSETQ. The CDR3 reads CSTMLFGPGRSRTQETPYF. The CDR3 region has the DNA TGCTCCACCATGTTGTTTGGGCCCGGCCGCTCTCGCACTCAAGAGACCCCTTACTTC.

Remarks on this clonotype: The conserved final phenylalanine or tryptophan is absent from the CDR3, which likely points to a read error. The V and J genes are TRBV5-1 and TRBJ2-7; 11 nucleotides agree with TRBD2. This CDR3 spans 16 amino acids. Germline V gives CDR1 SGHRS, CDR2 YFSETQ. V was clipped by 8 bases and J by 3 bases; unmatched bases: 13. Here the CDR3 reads CASDTETSGNDYEQYL. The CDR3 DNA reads TGCGCCAGTGACACTGAGACTAGCGGGAACGACTACGAGCAGTACCTC.

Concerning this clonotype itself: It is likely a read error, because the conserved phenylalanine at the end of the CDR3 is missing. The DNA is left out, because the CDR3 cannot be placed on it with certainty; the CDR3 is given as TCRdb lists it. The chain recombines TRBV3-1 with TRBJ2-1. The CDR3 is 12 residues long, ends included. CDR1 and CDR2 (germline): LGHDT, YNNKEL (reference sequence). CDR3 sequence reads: CASSPDYNQHFI.

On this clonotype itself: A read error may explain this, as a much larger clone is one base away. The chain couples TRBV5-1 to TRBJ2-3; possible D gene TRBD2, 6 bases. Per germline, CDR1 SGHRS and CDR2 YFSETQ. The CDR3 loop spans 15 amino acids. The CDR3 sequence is CANSLTTSSVNLQYF. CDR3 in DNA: TGCGCCAACAGCTTGACGACGTCTAGCGTAAATCTTCAGTATTTT.

In nucleotides, the CDR3 is TGCGCCAGCACCACGCTCGCGGGAGCCAACAATGAGCAGTTCTTC. This gives the protein CASTTLAGANNEQFF. V usage is TRBV4-3 and J usage is TRBJ2-7; TRBD2 aligns across 7 bases. The J call could be wrong; TRBJ2-1 is a better fit for the DNA end. CDR1 LGHNA and CDR2 YSLEER come from the germline V gene. This CDR3 spans 15 amino acids.

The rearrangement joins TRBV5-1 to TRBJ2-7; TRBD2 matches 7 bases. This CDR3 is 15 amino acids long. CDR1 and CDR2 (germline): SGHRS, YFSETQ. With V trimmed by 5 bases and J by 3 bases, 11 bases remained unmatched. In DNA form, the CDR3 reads TGCGCCAGCAGATTGAATGCGGGAGCCTTCTACGAGCAGTACTTC. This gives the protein CASRLNAGAFYEQYF.

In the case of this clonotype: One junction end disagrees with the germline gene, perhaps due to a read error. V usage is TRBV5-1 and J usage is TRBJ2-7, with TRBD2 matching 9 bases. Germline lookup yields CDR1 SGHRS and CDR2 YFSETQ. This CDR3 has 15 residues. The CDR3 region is CASSLLAGSEYEHYF. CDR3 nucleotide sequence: TGCGCCAGCAGCTTGCTAGCGGGATCCGAGTACGAGCATTACTTC.